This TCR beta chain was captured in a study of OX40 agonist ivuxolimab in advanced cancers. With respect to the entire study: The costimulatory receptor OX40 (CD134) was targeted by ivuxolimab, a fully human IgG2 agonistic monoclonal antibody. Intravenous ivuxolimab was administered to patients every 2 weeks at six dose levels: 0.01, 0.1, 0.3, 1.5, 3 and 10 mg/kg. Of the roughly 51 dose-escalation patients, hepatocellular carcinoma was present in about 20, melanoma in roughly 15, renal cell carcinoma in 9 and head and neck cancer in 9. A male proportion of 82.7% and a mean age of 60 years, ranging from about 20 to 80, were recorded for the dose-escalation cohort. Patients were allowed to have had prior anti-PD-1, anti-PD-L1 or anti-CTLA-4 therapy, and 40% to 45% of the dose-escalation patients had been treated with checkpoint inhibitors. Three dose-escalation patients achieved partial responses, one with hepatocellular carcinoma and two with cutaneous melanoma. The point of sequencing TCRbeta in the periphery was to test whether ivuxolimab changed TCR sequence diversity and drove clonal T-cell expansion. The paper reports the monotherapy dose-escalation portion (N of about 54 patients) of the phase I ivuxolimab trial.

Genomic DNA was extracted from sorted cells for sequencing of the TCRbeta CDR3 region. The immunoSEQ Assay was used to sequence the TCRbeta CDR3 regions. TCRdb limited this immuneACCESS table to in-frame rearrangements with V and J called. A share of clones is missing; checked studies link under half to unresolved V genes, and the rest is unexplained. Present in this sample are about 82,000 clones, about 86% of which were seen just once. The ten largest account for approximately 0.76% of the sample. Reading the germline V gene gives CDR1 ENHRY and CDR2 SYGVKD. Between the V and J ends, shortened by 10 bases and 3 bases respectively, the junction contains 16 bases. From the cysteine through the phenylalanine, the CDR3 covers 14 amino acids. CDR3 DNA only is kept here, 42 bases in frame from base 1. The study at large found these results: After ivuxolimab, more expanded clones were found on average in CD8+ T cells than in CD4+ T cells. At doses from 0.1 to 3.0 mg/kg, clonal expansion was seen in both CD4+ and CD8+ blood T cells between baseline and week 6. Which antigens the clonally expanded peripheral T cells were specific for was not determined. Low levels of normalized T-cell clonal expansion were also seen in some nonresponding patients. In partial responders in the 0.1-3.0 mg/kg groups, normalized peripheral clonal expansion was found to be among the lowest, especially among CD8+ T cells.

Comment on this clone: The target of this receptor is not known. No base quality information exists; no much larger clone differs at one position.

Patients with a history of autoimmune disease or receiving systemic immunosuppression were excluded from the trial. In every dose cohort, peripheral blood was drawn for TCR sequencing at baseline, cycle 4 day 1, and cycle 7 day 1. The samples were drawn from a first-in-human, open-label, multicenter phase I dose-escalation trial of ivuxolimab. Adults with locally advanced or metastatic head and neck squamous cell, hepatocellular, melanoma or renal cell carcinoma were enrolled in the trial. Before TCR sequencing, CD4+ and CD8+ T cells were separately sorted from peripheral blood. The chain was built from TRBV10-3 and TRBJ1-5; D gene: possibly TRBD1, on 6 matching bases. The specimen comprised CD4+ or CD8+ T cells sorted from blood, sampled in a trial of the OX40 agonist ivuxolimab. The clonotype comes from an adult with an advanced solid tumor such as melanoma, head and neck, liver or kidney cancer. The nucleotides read TGTGCCACCTTGGGGGACACCCCCAATCAGCCCCAGCATTTT. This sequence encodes CATLGDTPNQPQHF.